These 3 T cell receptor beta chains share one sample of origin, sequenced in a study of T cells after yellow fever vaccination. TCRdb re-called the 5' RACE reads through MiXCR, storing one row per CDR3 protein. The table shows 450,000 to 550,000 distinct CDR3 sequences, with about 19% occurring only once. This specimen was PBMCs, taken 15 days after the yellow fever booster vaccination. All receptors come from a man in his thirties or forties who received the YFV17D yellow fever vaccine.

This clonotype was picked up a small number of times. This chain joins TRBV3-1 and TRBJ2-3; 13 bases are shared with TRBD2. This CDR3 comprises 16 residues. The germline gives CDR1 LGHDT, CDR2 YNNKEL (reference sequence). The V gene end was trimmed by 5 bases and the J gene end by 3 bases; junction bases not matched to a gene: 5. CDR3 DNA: TGTGCCAGCAGCTTCCAGGGACTAGCGGGAACAGATACGCAGTATTTT. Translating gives CASSFQGLAGTDTQYF.

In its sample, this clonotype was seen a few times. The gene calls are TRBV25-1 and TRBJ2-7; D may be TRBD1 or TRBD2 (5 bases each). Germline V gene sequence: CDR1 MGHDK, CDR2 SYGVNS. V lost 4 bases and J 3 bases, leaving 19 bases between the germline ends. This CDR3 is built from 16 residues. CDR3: CASSAPGPRVGYEQYF. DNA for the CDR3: TGTGCCAGCAGTGCTCCGGGGCCCCGGGTGGGCTACGAGCAGTACTTC.

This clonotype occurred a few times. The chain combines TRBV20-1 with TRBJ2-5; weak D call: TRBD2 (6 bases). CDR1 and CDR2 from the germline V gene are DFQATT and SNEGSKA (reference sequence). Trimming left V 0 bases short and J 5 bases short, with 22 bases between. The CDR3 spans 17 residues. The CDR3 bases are TGCAGTGCTAGAGAAGGGCGGGATGGTCCCCGACGCGAGACCCAGTACTTC. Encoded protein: CSAREGRDGPRRETQYF.